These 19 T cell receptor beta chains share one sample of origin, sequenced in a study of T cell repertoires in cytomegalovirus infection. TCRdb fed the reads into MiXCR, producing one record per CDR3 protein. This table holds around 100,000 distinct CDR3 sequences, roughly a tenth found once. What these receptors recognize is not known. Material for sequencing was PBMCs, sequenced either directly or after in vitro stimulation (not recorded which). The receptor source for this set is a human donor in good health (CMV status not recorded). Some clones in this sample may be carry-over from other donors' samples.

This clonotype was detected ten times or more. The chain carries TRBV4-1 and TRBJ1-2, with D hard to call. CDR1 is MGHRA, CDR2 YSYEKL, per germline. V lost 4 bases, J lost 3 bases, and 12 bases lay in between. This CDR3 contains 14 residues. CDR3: CASSRVGGDYGYTF. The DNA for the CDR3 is TGCGCCAGCAGCCGAGTAGGCGGGGACTATGGCTACACCTTC.

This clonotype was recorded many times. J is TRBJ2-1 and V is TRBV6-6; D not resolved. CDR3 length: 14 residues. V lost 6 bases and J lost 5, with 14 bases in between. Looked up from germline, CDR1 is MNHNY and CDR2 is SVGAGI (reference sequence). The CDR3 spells CASRENRGNNEQFF. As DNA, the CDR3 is TGTGCCAGCAGAGAAAACCGAGGAAACAATGAGCAGTTCTTC.

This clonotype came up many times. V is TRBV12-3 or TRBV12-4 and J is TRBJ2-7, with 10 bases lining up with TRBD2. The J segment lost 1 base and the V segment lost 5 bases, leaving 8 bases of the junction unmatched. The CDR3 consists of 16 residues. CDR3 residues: CASSPQLAGASYEQYF. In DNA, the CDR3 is TGTGCCAGCAGTCCCCAGCTAGCGGGGGCATCCTACGAGCAGTACTTC.

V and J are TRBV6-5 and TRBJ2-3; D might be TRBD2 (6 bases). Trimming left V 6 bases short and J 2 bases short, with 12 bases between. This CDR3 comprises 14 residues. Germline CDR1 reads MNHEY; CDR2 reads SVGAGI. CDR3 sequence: CASRPSGSTDTQYF. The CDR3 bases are TGTGCCAGCAGACCCAGCGGGTCCACAGATACGCAGTATTTT.

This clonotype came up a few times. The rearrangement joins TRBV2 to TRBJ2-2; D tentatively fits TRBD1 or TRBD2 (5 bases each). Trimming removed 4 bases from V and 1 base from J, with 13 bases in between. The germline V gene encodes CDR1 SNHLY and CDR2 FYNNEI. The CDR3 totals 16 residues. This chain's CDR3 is CASSVAGSLNTGELFF. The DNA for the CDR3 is TGTGCCAGCAGTGTGGCAGGGAGCCTGAACACCGGGGAGCTGTTTTTT.

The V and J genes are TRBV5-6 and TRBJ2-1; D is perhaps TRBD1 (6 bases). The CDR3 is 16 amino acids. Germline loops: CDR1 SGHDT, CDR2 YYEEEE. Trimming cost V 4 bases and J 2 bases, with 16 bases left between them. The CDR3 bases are TGTGCCAGCAGCCTGCTGGGGACAAGTACCTACAATGAGCAGTTCTTC. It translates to CASSLLGTSTYNEQFF.

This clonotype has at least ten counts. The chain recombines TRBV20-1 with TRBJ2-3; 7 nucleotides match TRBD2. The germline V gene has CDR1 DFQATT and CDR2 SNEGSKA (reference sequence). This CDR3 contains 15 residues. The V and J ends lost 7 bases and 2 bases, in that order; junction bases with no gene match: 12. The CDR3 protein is CSGVASGTYTDTQYF. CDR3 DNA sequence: TGCAGTGGGGTCGCCAGCGGGACCTACACAGATACGCAGTATTTT.

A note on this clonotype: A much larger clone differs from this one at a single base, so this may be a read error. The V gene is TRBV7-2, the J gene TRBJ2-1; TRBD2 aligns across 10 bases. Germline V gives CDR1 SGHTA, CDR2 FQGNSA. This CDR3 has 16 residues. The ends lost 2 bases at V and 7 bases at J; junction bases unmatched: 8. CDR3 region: CASSLIQLAGANEQFF. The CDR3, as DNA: TGTGCCAGCAGCTTAATCCAGCTAGCGGGAGCGAATGAGCAGTTCTTC.

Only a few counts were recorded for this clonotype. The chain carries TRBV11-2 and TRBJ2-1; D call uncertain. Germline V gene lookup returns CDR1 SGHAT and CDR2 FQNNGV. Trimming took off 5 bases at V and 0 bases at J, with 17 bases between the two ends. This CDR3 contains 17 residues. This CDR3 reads CASSRRRLGISYNEQFF. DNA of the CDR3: TGTGCCAGCAGCCGCCGGCGACTGGGGATCTCCTACAATGAGCAGTTCTTC.

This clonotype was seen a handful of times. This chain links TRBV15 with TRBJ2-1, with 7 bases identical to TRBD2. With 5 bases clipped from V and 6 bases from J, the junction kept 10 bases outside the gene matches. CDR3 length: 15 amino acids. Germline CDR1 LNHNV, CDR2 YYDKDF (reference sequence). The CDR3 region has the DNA TGTGCCACCAGCCTCTGGGGGAGGGAGGTCAATGAGCAGTTCTTC. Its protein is CATSLWGREVNEQFF.

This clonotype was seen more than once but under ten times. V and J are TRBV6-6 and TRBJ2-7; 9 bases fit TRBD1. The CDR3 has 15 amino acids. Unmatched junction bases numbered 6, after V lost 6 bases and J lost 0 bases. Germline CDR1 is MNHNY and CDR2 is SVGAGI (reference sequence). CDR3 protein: CASRDRGASSYEQYV. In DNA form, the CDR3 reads TGTGCCAGCAGAGACAGGGGGGCAAGCTCCTACGAGCAGTACGTC.

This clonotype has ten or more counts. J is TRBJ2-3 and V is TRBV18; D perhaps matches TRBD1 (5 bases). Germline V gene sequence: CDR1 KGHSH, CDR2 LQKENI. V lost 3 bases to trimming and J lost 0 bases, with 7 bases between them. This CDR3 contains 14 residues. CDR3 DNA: TGTGCCAGCTCACCGGGGCTAAGCACAGATACGCAGTATTTT. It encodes CASSPGLSTDTQYF.

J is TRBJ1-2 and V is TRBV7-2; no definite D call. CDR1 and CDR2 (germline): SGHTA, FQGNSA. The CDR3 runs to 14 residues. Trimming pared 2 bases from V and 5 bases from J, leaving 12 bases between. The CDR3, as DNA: TGTGCCAGCAGCTTATTTGGGGAGCTATATGGCTACACCTTC. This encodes CASSLFGELYGYTF.

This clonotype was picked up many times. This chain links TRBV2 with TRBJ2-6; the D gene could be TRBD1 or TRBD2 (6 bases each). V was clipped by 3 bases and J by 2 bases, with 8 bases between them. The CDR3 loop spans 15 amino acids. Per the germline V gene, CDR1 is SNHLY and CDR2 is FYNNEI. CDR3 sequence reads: CASSEEGAGANVLTF. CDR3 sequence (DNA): TGTGCCAGCAGTGAGGAGGGGGCTGGGGCCAACGTCCTGACTTTC.

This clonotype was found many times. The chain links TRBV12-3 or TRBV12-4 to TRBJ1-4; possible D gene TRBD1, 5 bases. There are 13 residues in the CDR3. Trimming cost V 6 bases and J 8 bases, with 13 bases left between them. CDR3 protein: CASSLSGIEKLFF. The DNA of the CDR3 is TGTGCCAGCAGCCTCTCAGGGATCGAAAAACTGTTTTTT.

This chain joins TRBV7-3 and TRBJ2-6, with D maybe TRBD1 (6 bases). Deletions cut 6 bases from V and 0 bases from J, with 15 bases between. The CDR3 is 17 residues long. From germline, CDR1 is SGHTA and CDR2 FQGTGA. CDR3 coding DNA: TGTGCCAGCAGTCCGGGCCAGGGGCTCTCTGGGGCCAACGTCCTGACTTTC. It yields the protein CASSPGQGLSGANVLTF.

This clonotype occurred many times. In nucleotides, the CDR3 is TGTGCCAGCAGCTTAGGCGGTATTAACGCTGAAGCTTTCTTT. Its translation is CASSLGGINAEAFF. The chain combines TRBV7-2 with TRBJ1-1, with D unclear. Germline V gene sequence: CDR1 SGHTA, CDR2 FQGNSA. Trimming pared 1 base from V and 6 bases from J, leaving 12 bases between. The CDR3 sequence is 14 residues long.

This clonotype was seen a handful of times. CDR3 amino acids: CASRTPGLPVGELFF. The CDR3 DNA is TGTGCCAGTAGGACGCCGGGACTCCCGGTTGGGGAGCTGTTTTTT. V and J are TRBV19 and TRBJ2-2, with a possible D match to TRBD2 (6 bases). Germline assignment: CDR1 LNHDA and CDR2 SQIVND (reference sequence). V was pared by 6 bases and J by 8 bases, with 19 bases between. CDR3 length equals 15 residues.

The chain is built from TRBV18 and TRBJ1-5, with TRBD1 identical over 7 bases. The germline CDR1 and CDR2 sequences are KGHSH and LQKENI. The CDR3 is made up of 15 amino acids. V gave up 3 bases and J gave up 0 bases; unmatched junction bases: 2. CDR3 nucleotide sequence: TGTGCCAGCTCACCTGGACAGGTTAGCAATCAGCCCCAGCATTTT. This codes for CASSPGQVSNQPQHF.